Shown below are 25 T cell receptor beta chains from a single sample sequenced in a study of blood T cell repertoires in COVID-19. Data came from immunoSEQ multiplex PCR; TCRdb stores just in-frame clones and leaves some out. This sample has 200,000 to 300,000 clones; about four fifths occur once, and the top ten carry 9.6%. The sample comprised peripheral blood. The receptors derive from an elderly woman with acute or convalescent COVID-19.

The J gene is TRBJ1-2, the V gene TRBV9; D is ambiguous. V gave up 3 bases and J gave up 1 base, with 7 bases separating them. CDR1 and CDR2 from the germline V gene are SGDLS and YYNGEE. The CDR3 has 13 residues. As DNA, the CDR3 is TGTGCCAGCAGCGCAGCGGGTAACTATGGCTACACCTTC. This sequence encodes CASSAAGNYGYTF.

The chain joins TRBV6-1 to TRBJ2-7, with a tentative D call TRBD1 (6 bases). CDR1 is MNHNS and CDR2 is SASEGT in the germline V gene. Trimming shortened V by 4 bases and J by 0 bases, and 16 bases separated the two germline ends. This CDR3 spans 16 amino acids. The CDR3 bases are TGTGCCAGCAGTGGGACACAGGGCTTCAGCTCCTACGAGCAGTACTTC. This codes for CASSGTQGFSSYEQYF.

For this clone: This sample includes further DNA sequences coding for the same CDR3. V usage is TRBV11-3 and J usage is TRBJ2-2, with D maybe TRBD2 (6 bases). This CDR3 is 15 amino acids long. V lost 0 bases to trimming and J lost 5 bases, with 10 bases between them. The germline V gene encodes CDR1 SGHNT and CDR2 YENEEA. Here the CDR3 DNA reads TGTGCCAGCAGCTTAGATTTTGGAGGGACCGGGGAGCTGTTTTTT. Its translation is CASSLDFGGTGELFF.

The V gene is TRBV18, the J gene TRBJ2-1; D gene uncertain. This CDR3 spans 13 amino acids. Trimming stripped 6 bases from V and 8 bases from J, with 14 bases between. Germline V gives CDR1 KGHSH, CDR2 LQKENI. CDR3 DNA: TGTGCCAGCTCCCGCGATCGAGCCGATGAGCAGTTCTTC. Encoded protein: CASSRDRADEQFF.

The V call is TRBV27, the J call TRBJ2-2; the D is unclear. With 8 bases removed from V and 6 bases from J, the gap between germline ends came to 16 bases. This CDR3 comprises 14 residues. The germline V gene encodes CDR1 MNHEY and CDR2 SMNVEV (reference sequence). CDR3 region: CASVSWSIPGELFF. The CDR3 nucleotides read TGTGCCAGCGTTTCCTGGAGCATTCCCGGGGAGCTGTTTTTT.

The CDR3: CATSDSGDSSGNTIYF. For the CDR3, the DNA is TGTGCCACCAGTGATTCGGGAGATAGCTCTGGAAACACCATATATTTT. V and J are TRBV24-1 and TRBJ1-3; D gene unclear. The CDR3 runs to 16 residues. The germline V gene has CDR1 KGHDR and CDR2 SFDVKD. The V gene lost 2 bases and the J gene lost 0 bases, with 10 bases spanning the gap.

The V call is TRBV10-3, the J call TRBJ1-1; a possible D gene is TRBD1 (6 bases). The V and J ends lost 4 bases and 1 base respectively, with 10 bases between them. This CDR3 comprises 14 residues. Germline assignment: CDR1 ENHRY and CDR2 SYGVKD. In DNA form, the CDR3 reads TGTGCCATCAGTGCACGGACAGAGAACACTGAAGCTTTCTTT. It translates to CAISARTENTEAFF.

This sequence joins TRBV2 and TRBJ1-1; D may be TRBD1 (5 bases). The length of the CDR3 is 13 residues. The V gene's germline CDR1 is SNHLY and CDR2 FYNNEI. Trimming removed 1 base at V and 5 bases at J, with 8 bases between. CDR3 residues: CASSEEGSTEAFF. DNA of the CDR3: TGTGCCAGCAGTGAAGAGGGGTCTACTGAAGCTTTCTTT. Variable domain in full (rest from reference TRBV2 and TRBJ1-1): EPEVTQTPSHQVTQMGQEVILRCVPISNHLYFYWYRQILGQKVEFLVSFYNNEISEKSEIFDDQFSVERPDGSNFTLKIRSTKLEDSAMYFCASSEEGSTEAFFGQGTRLTVV.

The chain combines TRBV7-8 with TRBJ1-5; 8 positions agree with TRBD1. Trimming at V came to 5 bases and at J to 1 base, leaving 4 bases not matched to a gene. Looked up from germline, CDR1 is SGHVS and CDR2 is FQNEAQ. This CDR3 has 15 amino acids. CDR3 nucleotides: TGTGCCAGCAGCAGGGACAGGAGCAGCAATCAGCCCCAGCATTTT. Its translation is CASSRDRSSNQPQHF.

The V and J genes are TRBV2 and TRBJ2-6; tentatively, D is TRBD2 (6 bases). The V end was cut by 8 bases, the J end by 3 bases, with 8 bases between. Germline CDR1 reads SNHLY; CDR2 reads FYNNEI. The CDR3 is 13 amino acids. The CDR3 here is CASGGVGANVLTF. As DNA, the CDR3 is TGTGCCAGCGGAGGGGTTGGGGCCAACGTCCTGACTTTC.

This clone was seen just once. The rearrangement uses TRBV6-5 and TRBJ1-2; D might be TRBD1 (5 bases). Between the trimmed V and J ends, which lost 0 bases and 6 bases, there was a span of 17 bases. The germline CDR1 and CDR2 sequences are MNHEY and SVGAGI. This CDR3 is built from 16 residues. CDR3 sequence (DNA): TGTGCCAGCAGTTACTCGTCCGAGGTACGGGGGAATGGCTACACCTTC. Protein sequence: CASSYSSEVRGNGYTF.

V and J are TRBV10-2 and TRBJ1-4; TRBD1 might be the D (6 bases). The CDR3 has 17 residues. CDR1 WSHSY and CDR2 SAAADI come from the germline V gene. Trimming took 1 base from V and 0 from J, leaving 12 bases between them. CDR3 in DNA: TGCGCCAGCAGTGAGTGGGGAACAGGGTCAACTAATGAAAAACTGTTTTTT. Protein: CASSEWGTGSTNEKLFF.

The DNA of the CDR3 is TGTGCCAGCAGCTTAAAACAGTTCGAGCAGTACTTC. This translates into CASSLKQFEQYF. The V and J genes are TRBV7-9 and TRBJ2-7; no clear D gene. From germline, CDR1 is SEHNR and CDR2 FQNEAQ (reference sequence). Trimming stripped 2 bases from V and 6 bases from J, with 8 bases between. The CDR3 length is 12 residues.

The rearrangement uses TRBV3-1 (or the pseudogene TRBV3-2) and TRBJ2-3; TRBD2 agrees at 11 bases. Per germline, CDR1 LGHDT and CDR2 YNNKEL (reference sequence). CDR3 length: 16 residues. The J segment lost 7 bases and the V segment lost 4 bases, leaving 10 bases of the junction unmatched. CDR3 protein: CASSPARLAGPNTQYF. CDR3 in DNA: TGTGCCAGCAGCCCCGCCCGACTAGCGGGGCCCAATACGCAGTATTTT.

V is TRBV5-1 and J is TRBJ1-4, with 8 bases aligning to TRBD1. CDR3 length: 17 amino acids. CDR1 SGHRS and CDR2 YFSETQ come from the germline V gene. The V and J ends lost 4 bases and 2 bases, in that order; junction bases with no gene match: 10. The CDR3 DNA is TGCGCCAGCAGCCCTATGAACAGGGGGTCGACTAATGAAAAACTGTTTTTT. Protein product: CASSPMNRGSTNEKLFF.

The V gene is TRBV18, the J gene TRBJ2-5, with TRBD1 matching 7 bases. V lost 2 bases, J lost 5 bases, and 8 bases stayed unmatched. Per the germline V gene, CDR1 is KGHSH and CDR2 is LQKENI. CDR3 length: 15 amino acids. The CDR3 coding sequence is TGTGCCAGCTCACCAGCACAGGGGCGTAGGGAGACCCAGTACTTC. It specifies CASSPAQGRRETQYF.

The chain employs TRBV12-3 or TRBV12-4 and TRBJ2-5; D possibly corresponds to TRBD1 (5 bases). CDR3 size: 13 residues. Trimming removed 5 bases at V and 5 bases at J, with 12 bases between. The CDR3 coding sequence is TGTGCCAGCAGTCAGGGTCAAGGGGAGACCCAGTACTTC. Translated, it gives CASSQGQGETQYF.

The chain couples TRBV19 to TRBJ2-7; TRBD1 matches 9 bases. The CDR3 is 16 residues long. Germline V CDR1 and CDR2: LNHDA, SQIVND (reference sequence). J was trimmed by 0 bases and V by 3 bases; bases with no gene match: 6. Here the CDR3 DNA reads TGTGCCAGTAGTATGACGGACAGGGGCTTCTCCTACGAGCAGTACTTC. Amino acid sequence: CASSMTDRGFSYEQYF.

This chain joins TRBV18 and TRBJ1-1; D might be TRBD1 (5 bases). V lost 5 bases to trimming and J lost 1 base, with 20 bases between them. Looked up from germline, CDR1 is KGHSH and CDR2 is LQKENI. This CDR3 is built from 17 residues. Here the CDR3 reads CASSFLMQGLGNTEAFF. In DNA, the CDR3 is TGTGCCAGCTCATTCCTTATGCAGGGTTTAGGGAACACTGAAGCTTTCTTT.

This chain joins TRBV5-1 and TRBJ2-3; TRBD1 aligns across 7 bases. V was pared by 2 bases and J by 2 bases, with 14 bases of the junction left unmatched. Germline lookup yields CDR1 SGHRS and CDR2 YFSETQ. The CDR3 extends over 18 amino acids. The CDR3 nucleotides are TGCGCCAGCAGCTTAACACAGGGGCTGAGGGGAGCCACAGATACGCAGTATTTT. It specifies CASSLTQGLRGATDTQYF.

The chain links TRBV5-1 to TRBJ2-3, with 7 nucleotides matching TRBD2. From germline, CDR1 is SGHRS and CDR2 YFSETQ. The junction had 7 bases not matched to a gene; V was cut back by 1 base and J by 5 bases. CDR3 length: 15 residues. CDR3 coding DNA: TGCGCCAGCAGCTTGCGTGGGGGGGTTGGAGATACGCAGTATTTT. Its translation: CASSLRGGVGDTQYF.

The V call is TRBV29-1, the J call TRBJ1-1; no firm D call. From germline, CDR1 is SQVTM and CDR2 ANQGSEA. The CDR3 consists of 10 residues. The V end was cut by 4 bases, the J end by 8 bases, with 8 bases between. The CDR3 bases are TGCAGCGTTGTACGTCGGGAAGCTTTCTTT. It yields the protein CSVVRREAFF. The full variable domain, rest sourced from reference TRBV29-1 and TRBJ1-1, is SAVISQKPSRDICQRGTSLTIQCQVDSQVTMMFWYRQQPGQSLTLIATANQGSEATYESGFVIDKFPISRPNLTFSTLTVSNMSPEDSSIYLCSVVRREAFFGQGTRLTVV.

The chain recombines TRBV11-2 with TRBJ1-1, with 10 bases that match TRBD1. Losses at the gene ends were 1 base for V and 0 bases for J; bases not matched to a gene: 11. The germline V gene has CDR1 SGHAT and CDR2 FQNNGV. The CDR3 length is 19 residues. CDR3 residues: CASSLAGGTGDHMNTEAFF. CDR3 sequence (DNA): TGTGCCAGCAGCTTAGCCGGCGGGACAGGGGATCACATGAACACTGAAGCTTTCTTT.

This clone was counted a few times. The chain combines TRBV30 with TRBJ1-2; D is possibly TRBD1 (5 bases). Trimming took off 5 bases at V and 2 bases at J, with 12 bases between the two ends. The CDR3 covers 13 residues. The germline gives CDR1 GTSNPN, CDR2 SVGIG (reference sequence). The CDR3 DNA reads as TGTGCCTGGCTCCGGGACTTCAACTATGGCTACACCTTC. Its protein is CAWLRDFNYGYTF.

This clone showed up just once. The genes are TRBV7-3 and TRBJ1-5, with D maybe TRBD1 (5 bases). Germline CDR1 SGHTA, CDR2 FQGTGA. The CDR3 is 18 amino acids. Trimming took 1 base from V and 0 from J, leaving 16 bases between them. CDR3 in DNA: TGTGCCAGCAGCTTAAAATTTAAAGGGGCGTATAGCAATCAGCCCCAGCATTTT. It is translated as CASSLKFKGAYSNQPQHF.